This entry concerns a single T cell receptor beta chain. The antigen remains undetermined. Amplification of ligated cDNA took four PCR rounds with SP2 and nested alpha and beta constant primers. Reverse transcription of blood and skin TCR RNA was primed at alpha and beta constant regions. Each CDR3 protein gets one entry after TCRdb re-called the UMI-ligation and nested PCR reads with MiXCR. This sample has about 37,000 distinct CDR3 sequences, with roughly 11% found just once. The source of the sample is a study of naive and memory T cell subsets. Overall study findings and caveats: Delayed type IV hypersensitivity infiltration was taken to explain higher tuberculin-site TCR counts.

There are 14 residues in the CDR3. Per germline, CDR1 MNHNS and CDR2 SASEGT. Losses at the gene ends were 3 bases for V and 4 bases for J; bases not matched to a gene: 5. Documented treatment: skin biopsy from PPD injection site in Mantoux-positive individual. The library had UMIs added by 3' ligation of an oligonucleotide to TCR cDNA. Individuals with a positive Mantoux test gave biopsies from PPD-injected skin. Reverse transcription used DNase-treated unsorted total RNA, aiming for roughly 1 to 1000 ng. This chain joins TRBV6-1 and TRBJ1-1, with 7 bases fitting TRBD1. The sequences come from skin, collected from a tuberculin skin test site. The TCR originated in an adult in good health. CDR3 sequence reads: CASSDRPGGTEAFF. The CDR3 nucleotides read TGTGCCAGCAGTGACAGGCCAGGGGGCACTGAAGCTTTCTTT.